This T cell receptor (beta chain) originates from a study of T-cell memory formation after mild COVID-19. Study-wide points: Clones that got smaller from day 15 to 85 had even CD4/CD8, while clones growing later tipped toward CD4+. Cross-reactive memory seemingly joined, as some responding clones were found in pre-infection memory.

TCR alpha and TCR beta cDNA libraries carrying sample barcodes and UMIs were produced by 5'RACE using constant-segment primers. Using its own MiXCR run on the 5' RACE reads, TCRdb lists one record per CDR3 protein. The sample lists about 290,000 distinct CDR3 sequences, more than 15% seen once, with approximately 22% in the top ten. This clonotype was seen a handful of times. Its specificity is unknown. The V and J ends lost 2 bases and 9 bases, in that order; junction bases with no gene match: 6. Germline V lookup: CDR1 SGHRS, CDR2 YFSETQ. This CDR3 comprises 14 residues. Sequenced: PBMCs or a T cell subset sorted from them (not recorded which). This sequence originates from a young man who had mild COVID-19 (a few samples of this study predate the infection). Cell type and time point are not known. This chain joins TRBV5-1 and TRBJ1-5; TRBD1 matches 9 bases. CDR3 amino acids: CASSFGTGPGPQHF. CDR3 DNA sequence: TGCGCCAGCAGCTTTGGGACAGGGCCAGGGCCCCAGCATTTT.